This TCR beta chain was captured in a study of OX40 agonist ivuxolimab in advanced cancers. Describing the broader study: The costimulatory receptor OX40 (CD134) was targeted by ivuxolimab, a fully human IgG2 agonistic monoclonal antibody. Intravenous ivuxolimab was administered to patients every 2 weeks at six dose levels: 0.01, 0.1, 0.3, 1.5, 3 and 10 mg/kg. Among the roughly 50 dose-escalation patients, about 19 had hepatocellular carcinoma, roughly 15 melanoma, 9 renal cell carcinoma and 9 head and neck cancer. In the dose-escalation cohort, approximately 80% of patients were male, and the mean age was 60 years with a range of roughly 20 to 79. Patients were allowed to have had prior anti-PD-1, anti-PD-L1 or anti-CTLA-4 therapy, and approximately 39% of the dose-escalation patients had been treated with checkpoint inhibitors. Partial responses were achieved by three dose-escalation patients, of whom one had hepatocellular carcinoma and two had cutaneous melanoma. The purpose of peripheral TCRbeta sequencing was to test whether ivuxolimab changed TCR sequence diversity and led to clonal T-cell expansion. The paper describes the monotherapy dose-escalation part (N of about 50 patients) of the phase I trial of ivuxolimab.

V is pruned by 4 bases and J by 6 bases, leaving 7 bases of the junction without a gene match. The CDR3 sequence holds 15 residues, the cysteine and phenylalanine included. Left in the record is the CDR3 DNA by itself, 45 bases read in frame from the first base. CDR1 and CDR2 (SEHNR, FQNEAQ) derive from the germline V gene (reference sequence). On the study overall, not on this receptor specifically: Which antigens the clonally expanded peripheral T cells were specific for was not determined. Partial responders in the 0.1-3.0 mg/kg groups had among the lowest normalized peripheral clonal expansion, especially among CD8+ T cells. Low levels of normalized T-cell clonal expansion were also seen in some nonresponding patients. Clonal expansion of both CD4+ and CD8+ blood T cells was observed from baseline to week 6 at doses 0.1 to 3.0 mg/kg. After ivuxolimab, expanded clones were on average more numerous among CD8+ T cells than among CD4+ T cells.

Genomic DNA was extracted from sorted cells for sequencing of the TCRbeta CDR3 region. The immunoSEQ Assay was used to sequence the TCRbeta CDR3 regions. Not all clones reach the TCRdb copy of this immuneACCESS table, which keeps in-frame sequences only. Checked studies attribute under half of the gap to unresolved V genes and leave the rest unexplained. The sample profile shows over 45,000 clones; 84% of them were found once. About 0.65% of the sample lies in the top ten. The trial excluded patients who had a history of autoimmune disease or who were on systemic immunosuppression. In every dose cohort, peripheral blood was drawn for TCR sequencing at baseline, cycle 4 day 1, and cycle 7 day 1. The samples were drawn from a first-in-human, open-label, multicenter phase I dose-escalation trial of ivuxolimab. Adults with locally advanced or metastatic melanoma, renal cell carcinoma, hepatocellular carcinoma or head and neck squamous cell carcinoma were enrolled in the trial. Before TCR sequencing, CD4+ T cells and CD8+ T cells were sorted from peripheral blood as separate populations.

With respect to this clone: Its antigen specificity is not known. One base away there is no much larger clone; base qualities are not given.

The starting material was CD4+ or CD8+ T cells sorted from blood, obtained in a trial of the OX40 agonist ivuxolimab. The chain uses TRBV7-9 and TRBJ1-5, with 9 bases aligning to TRBD1. The TCR was taken from an adult with an advanced solid tumor such as melanoma, head and neck, liver or kidney cancer. The bases read TGTGCCAGCAGCTACGGACAGGGGTTCGTTCAGCCCCAGCATTTT. It translates as CASSYGQGFVQPQHF.